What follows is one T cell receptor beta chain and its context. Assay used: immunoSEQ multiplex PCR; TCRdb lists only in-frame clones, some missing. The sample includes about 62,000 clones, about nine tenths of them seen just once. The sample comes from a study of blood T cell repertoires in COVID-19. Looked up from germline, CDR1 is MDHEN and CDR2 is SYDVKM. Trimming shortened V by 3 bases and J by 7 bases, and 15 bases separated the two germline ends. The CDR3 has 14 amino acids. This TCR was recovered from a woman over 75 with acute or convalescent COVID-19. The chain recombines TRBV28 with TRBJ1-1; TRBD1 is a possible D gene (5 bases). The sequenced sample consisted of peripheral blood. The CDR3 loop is CASSFAPGRGEAFF. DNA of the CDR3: TGTGCCAGCAGTTTCGCCCCGGGGCGGGGTGAAGCTTTCTTT.